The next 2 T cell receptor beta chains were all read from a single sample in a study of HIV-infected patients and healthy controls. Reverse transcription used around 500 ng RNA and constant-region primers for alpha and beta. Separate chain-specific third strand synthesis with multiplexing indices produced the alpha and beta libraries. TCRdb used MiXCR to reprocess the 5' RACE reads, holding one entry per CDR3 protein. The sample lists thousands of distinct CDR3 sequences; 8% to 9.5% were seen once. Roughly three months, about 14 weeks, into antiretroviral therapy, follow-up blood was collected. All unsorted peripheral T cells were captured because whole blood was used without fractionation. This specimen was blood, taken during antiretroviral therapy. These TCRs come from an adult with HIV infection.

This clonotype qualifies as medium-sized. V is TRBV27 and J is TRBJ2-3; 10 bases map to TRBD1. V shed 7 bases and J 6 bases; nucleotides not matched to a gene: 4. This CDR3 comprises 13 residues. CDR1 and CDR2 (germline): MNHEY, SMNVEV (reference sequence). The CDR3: CASKRQGADTQYF. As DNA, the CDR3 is TGTGCCAGCAAGAGACAGGGGGCGGATACGCAGTATTTT.

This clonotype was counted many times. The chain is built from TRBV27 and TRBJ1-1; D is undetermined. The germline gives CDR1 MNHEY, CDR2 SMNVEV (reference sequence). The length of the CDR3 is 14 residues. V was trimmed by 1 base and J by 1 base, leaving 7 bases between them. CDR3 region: CASSLWQPNTEAFF. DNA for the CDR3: TGTGCCAGCAGTTTATGGCAGCCGAACACTGAAGCTTTCTTT.